The 27 T cell receptor beta chains below were found in one sample sequenced in a study of T-cell reconstitution after alpha-beta-depleted transplantation in children. A TCRbeta library incorporating unique molecular identifiers was prepared. One entry per CDR3 protein results from TCRdb running MiXCR on the PCR reads. The data contain 600,000 or so distinct CDR3 sequences, roughly 23% of them singletons. The specimen was PBMCs, mostly from graft donor cells, collected 360 days after TCRalphabeta/CD19-depleted stem cell transplant. The receptors originated from a boy under two years old who had a stem cell transplant for acute myeloid leukemia, so the T cells may come from the graft donor.

This clonotype was seen a handful of times. The chain joins TRBV12-3 or TRBV12-4 to TRBJ2-7, with 9 bases lining up with TRBD1. The CDR3 runs 15 residues. Germline trimming cut 3 bases from V and 4 bases from J; bases unmatched to any gene: 7. The CDR3 loop is CASSFSPTGGYEQYF. DNA of the CDR3: TGTGCCAGCAGTTTTTCCCCGACAGGGGGGTACGAGCAGTACTTC.

The chain combines TRBV20-1 with TRBJ1-2, with 12 bases fitting TRBD1. Trimming at V came to 2 bases and at J to 8 bases, leaving 3 bases not matched to a gene. The CDR3 consists of 13 residues. Germline CDR1 reads DFQATT; CDR2 reads SNEGSKA (reference sequence). The CDR3 region has the DNA TGCAGTGCTAGACGGGACAGGGGGCGGGGCTACACCTTC. It codes for CSARRDRGRGYTF.

This clonotype appeared many times. The gene calls are TRBV29-1 and TRBJ2-5; D gene uncertain. V lost 4 bases and J 7 bases, leaving 13 bases between the germline ends. CDR1 is SQVTM and CDR2 is ANQGSEA in the germline V gene. The CDR3 consists of 12 residues. Here the CDR3 reads CSVVQGSPTQYF. As DNA, the CDR3 is TGCAGCGTTGTGCAAGGCAGCCCGACCCAGTACTTC.

The V call is TRBV19, the J call TRBJ2-5, with D perhaps TRBD1 (5 bases). The germline V and J ends were trimmed by 1 base and 5 bases, with 8 bases remaining between them. Looked up from germline, CDR1 is LNHDA and CDR2 is SQIVND (reference sequence). This CDR3 has 13 amino acids. The CDR3 reads CASSIGQLETQYF. For the CDR3, the DNA is TGTGCCAGTAGTATAGGACAGTTGGAGACCCAGTACTTC.

The chain carries TRBV12-3 or TRBV12-4 and TRBJ2-7, with D tentatively TRBD1 or TRBD2 (5 bases each). Between the trimmed V and J ends, which lost 6 bases and 3 bases, there was a span of 15 bases. The CDR3 length is 14 residues. The CDR3 reads CASRGTSGDYEQYF. CDR3 nucleotides: TGTGCCAGCAGGGGGACCTCAGGAGACTACGAGCAGTACTTC.

Only a few counts were recorded for this clonotype. The chain carries TRBV12-3 or TRBV12-4 and TRBJ1-3; D may be TRBD1 (6 bases). The CDR3 sequence is 14 residues long. Trimming took off 5 bases at V and 7 bases at J, with 15 bases between the two ends. CDR3 protein: CASSPGHRGNTIYF. For the CDR3, the DNA is TGTGCCAGCAGTCCGGGACACCGAGGGAACACCATATATTTT.

This clonotype was detected a few times. CDR3 loop: CASSSAGDTNTQYF. The DNA for the CDR3 is TGTGCCAGCAGCTCAGCGGGGGACACGAATACGCAGTATTTT. The J gene is TRBJ2-3, the V gene TRBV5-5; 8 positions agree with TRBD2. Germline trimming cut 3 bases from V and 7 bases from J; bases unmatched to any gene: 7. The germline V gene encodes CDR1 SGHKS and CDR2 YYEKEE (reference sequence). The CDR3 extends over 14 amino acids.

Ten or more counts support this clonotype. The rearrangement uses TRBV20-1 and TRBJ2-7, with D perhaps being TRBD1 or TRBD2 (5 bases each). Trimming took 2 bases from V and 3 from J, leaving 14 bases between them. The CDR3 sequence is 14 residues long. Germline CDR1 reads DFQATT; CDR2 reads SNEGSKA (reference sequence). The CDR3 nucleotides are TGCAGTGCTAGACTAACCCGGGACGGCTACGAGCAGTACTTC. Protein: CSARLTRDGYEQYF.

This clonotype was seen ten or more times. As DNA, the CDR3 is TGCGCCAGCAGCCAGAGCGGGGCGCGAAGCTCCTACAATGAGCAGTTCTTC. Its translation is CASSQSGARSSYNEQFF. V gene TRBV4-3 combines with J gene TRBJ2-1; 7 bases align to TRBD2. Germline-derived CDR1 and CDR2 are LGHNA and YSLEER. The J segment lost 0 bases and the V segment lost 3 bases, leaving 8 bases of the junction unmatched. There are 17 residues in the CDR3.

V and J are TRBV12-3 or TRBV12-4 and TRBJ1-4; a weak D match, TRBD1 (5 bases). The length of the CDR3 is 16 residues. The V and J ends lost 5 bases and 0 bases respectively, with 13 bases between them. CDR3 residues: CASSKQAAATNEKLFF. CDR3 coding DNA: TGTGCCAGCAGTAAACAGGCCGCTGCAACTAATGAAAAACTGTTTTTT.

The sample holds many counts of this clonotype. The J gene is TRBJ1-4, the V gene TRBV20-1; TRBD1 matches 8 bases. The CDR3 totals 12 residues. V dropped 6 bases and J dropped 10; count of bases not matched to a gene: 7. Germline CDR1 DFQATT, CDR2 SNEGSKA (reference sequence). CDR3: CSAQGVEGKLFF. The CDR3 coding sequence is TGCAGTGCACAGGGGGTGGAAGGAAAACTGTTTTTT.

The chain links TRBV6-1 to TRBJ2-2; 12 bases map to TRBD2. The germline CDR1 and CDR2 sequences are MNHNS and SASEGT. V gave up 6 bases and J gave up 7 bases; unmatched junction bases: 12. This CDR3 is built from 17 residues. The CDR3 reads CASSFRGLAGFHGELFF. The CDR3 DNA sequence: TGTGCCAGCAGCTTCAGAGGACTAGCGGGGTTCCACGGGGAGCTGTTTTTT.

This sequence joins TRBV12-3 or TRBV12-4 and TRBJ1-3; D not certain. This CDR3 has 14 amino acids. V lost 9 bases and J lost 0, with 12 bases in between. As DNA, the CDR3 is TGTGCCAGTCCCACTCGAGTCTCTGGAAACACCATATATTTT. Amino acid sequence: CASPTRVSGNTIYF.

This clonotype was observed a handful of times. The chain has TRBV20-1 and TRBJ2-5, with D perhaps assigned TRBD1 or TRBD2 (6 bases each). The CDR3 totals 12 residues. The germline CDR1 and CDR2 sequences are DFQATT and SNEGSKA (reference sequence). Trimming took off 5 bases at V and 5 bases at J, with 12 bases between the two ends. This chain's CDR3 is CSAGGPEETQYF. Written as DNA, the CDR3 is TGCAGTGCTGGGGGGCCGGAGGAGACCCAGTACTTC.

There are many counts of this clonotype. The genes are TRBV15 and TRBJ2-3; TRBD1 aligns across 9 bases. V was pared by 3 bases and J by 6 bases, with 7 bases of the junction left unmatched. The CDR3 has 15 amino acids. In germline, CDR1 is LNHNV, CDR2 YYDKDF (reference sequence). The CDR3 DNA sequence: TGTGCCACCAGCAGCCTTTCCGACAGGGGGGATACGCAGTATTTT. Protein product: CATSSLSDRGDTQYF.

In its sample, this clonotype was seen many times. This chain joins TRBV15 and TRBJ1-5, with D unclear. This CDR3 is built from 13 residues. Germline CDR1 reads LNHNV; CDR2 reads YYDKDF (reference sequence). V was cut by 5 bases and J by 5 bases, with 10 bases left in between. The CDR3 region is CATSRSLHQPQHF. CDR3 DNA sequence: TGTGCCACCAGCCGAAGTTTACATCAGCCCCAGCATTTT.

In its sample, this clonotype was seen a few times. The rearrangement uses TRBV28 and TRBJ1-5; D ambiguous. This CDR3 spans 13 amino acids. Germline V gene data show CDR1 as MDHEN and CDR2 as SYDVKM. Trimming took 3 bases from V and 4 from J, leaving 7 bases between them. CDR3: CASSLSLNQPQHF. CDR3 nucleotides: TGTGCCAGCAGTTTGTCCCTAAATCAGCCCCAGCATTTT.

This chain joins TRBV28 and TRBJ2-5; no clear D. The V gene lost 2 bases and the J gene lost 1 base, with 8 bases spanning the gap. CDR1 and CDR2 from the germline V gene are MDHEN and SYDVKM. This CDR3 is built from 14 residues. The CDR3 bases are TGTGCCAGCAGTTTACCCGACTCCCAAGAGACCCAGTACTTC. As protein: CASSLPDSQETQYF.

This clonotype was recorded a few times. The chain recombines TRBV20-1 with TRBJ1-1; 8 nucleotides align to TRBD1. CDR1 and CDR2 (germline): DFQATT, SNEGSKA (reference sequence). The CDR3 is 14 residues long. V dropped 3 bases and J dropped 1; count of bases not matched to a gene: 4. CDR3 residues: CSASEDRENTEAFF. In nucleotides, the CDR3 is TGCAGTGCTAGTGAGGACAGGGAGAACACTGAAGCTTTCTTT.

This clonotype appeared many times. The chain employs TRBV10-3 and TRBJ2-7, with 9 positions matching TRBD1. Germline V gives CDR1 ENHRY, CDR2 SYGVKD. CDR3 length: 12 amino acids. The V and J ends lost 4 bases and 5 bases, in that order; junction bases with no gene match: 0. The chain's CDR3 is CAISGTGDEQYV. DNA for the CDR3: TGTGCCATCAGTGGGACAGGGGACGAGCAGTACGTC.

The chain uses TRBV20-1 and TRBJ1-5; possibly TRBD1 for D (5 bases). Germline CDR1 reads DFQATT; CDR2 reads SNEGSKA (reference sequence). This CDR3 is 13 amino acids long. The V end was cut by 6 bases, the J end by 3 bases, with 12 bases between. CDR3 nucleotides: TGCAGTGCGATCAGGGCAGACAATCAGCCCCAGCATTTT. Translated, it gives CSAIRADNQPQHF.

The chain couples TRBV5-1 to TRBJ2-6, with D tentatively TRBD1 or TRBD2 (5 bases each). The CDR3 spans 14 residues. Germline V gene sequence: CDR1 SGHRS, CDR2 YFSETQ. With 7 bases removed from V and 4 bases from J, the gap between germline ends came to 12 bases. The CDR3 loop reads CASPGARGANVLTF. CDR3 DNA: TGCGCCAGCCCCGGGGCGAGGGGGGCCAACGTCCTGACTTTC.

V and J are TRBV7-3 and TRBJ2-2; D is perhaps TRBD1 or TRBD2 (6 bases each). Trimming removed 2 bases from V and 5 bases from J, with 18 bases in between. CDR1 SGHTA and CDR2 FQGTGA come from the germline V gene. The CDR3 has 17 amino acids. The CDR3 nucleotides are TGTGCCAGCAGCTTACTGGGTAGCGGACAGAGAACCGGGGAGCTGTTTTTT. This codes for CASSLLGSGQRTGELFF.

This rearrangement joins TRBV27 to TRBJ2-1, with D possibly being TRBD2 (5 bases). Trimming left V 2 bases short and J 1 base short, with 9 bases between. The germline V gene encodes CDR1 MNHEY and CDR2 SMNVEV (reference sequence). The CDR3 extends over 15 amino acids. Here the CDR3 reads CASSLGAVSYNEQFF. The CDR3 coding sequence is TGTGCCAGCAGTTTAGGAGCGGTTTCCTACAATGAGCAGTTCTTC.

The V and J genes are TRBV10-3 and TRBJ2-1; D ambiguous. Trimming took off 8 bases at V and 2 bases at J, with 13 bases between the two ends. This CDR3 comprises 14 residues. Germline V gene lookup returns CDR1 ENHRY and CDR2 SYGVKD. CDR3 protein: CAISRQTTYNEQFF. The CDR3 coding sequence is TGTGCCATCTCTCGACAAACCACCTACAATGAGCAGTTCTTC.

This clonotype was counted a few times. V usage is TRBV20-1 and J usage is TRBJ2-7, with 7 positions matching TRBD2. This CDR3 has 13 residues. Unmatched junction bases numbered 3, after V lost 2 bases and J lost 2 bases. Germline loops: CDR1 DFQATT, CDR2 SNEGSKA (reference sequence). CDR3 sequence reads: CSARSGRAYEQYV. CDR3 sequence (DNA): TGCAGTGCTAGATCTGGGAGGGCCTACGAGCAGTACGTC.

The gene calls are TRBV2 and TRBJ2-1; D uncertain. Deletions cut 7 bases from V and 4 bases from J, with 14 bases between. Germline CDR1 reads SNHLY; CDR2 reads FYNNEI. This CDR3 contains 14 residues. The CDR3 DNA is TGTGCCAGCAACTGGCGAGCCACATACAATGAGCAGTTCTTC. It specifies CASNWRATYNEQFF.